What follows are 13 T cell receptor beta chains derived from one specimen sequenced in a study of identical twins. One entry per CDR3 protein results from TCRdb running MiXCR on the 5' RACE reads. The repertoire holds approximately 500,000 distinct CDR3 sequences, with roughly 26% as singletons. Another study also made use of these data, one on T cells expressing NK-cell markers.

Sequencing was carried out using CD4+ T cells sorted from blood. These receptors originate from a woman younger than 35 in good health.

V is TRBV20-1 and J is TRBJ2-3; D is perhaps TRBD1 or TRBD2 (5 bases each). CDR1 and CDR2 from the germline V gene are DFQATT and SNEGSKA (reference sequence). The CDR3 spans 14 residues. CDR3 nucleotide sequence: TGCAGCGGGGCCGGGACCCATCGACCAGATACGCAGTATTTT. It is translated as CSGAGTHRPDTQYF.

This clonotype was counted only a few times. V and J are TRBV20-1 and TRBJ1-4, with D possibly TRBD1 on 5 matching bases. Per the germline V gene, CDR1 is DFQATT and CDR2 is SNEGSKA (reference sequence). The CDR3 is made up of 13 amino acids. V was shortened by 0 bases and J by 7 bases, with 9 bases between the two germline ends. DNA for the CDR3: TGCAGTGCTAGAGATCAGGGTGCTGAAAAACTGTTTTTT. It specifies CSARDQGAEKLFF.

The sample holds a few counts of this clonotype. V and J are TRBV20-1 and TRBJ1-6; D possibly corresponds to TRBD1 (5 bases). This CDR3 spans 16 amino acids. Germline V gives CDR1 DFQATT, CDR2 SNEGSKA (reference sequence). Trimming took off 6 bases at V and 7 bases at J, with 22 bases between the two ends. The CDR3 loop reads CSAANAAGGVNSPLHF. CDR3 bases: TGCAGTGCGGCCAACGCAGCGGGGGGAGTGAATTCACCCCTCCACTTT.

The sample holds a few counts of this clonotype. This chain joins TRBV12-3 or TRBV12-4 and TRBJ2-1; 8 nucleotides line up with TRBD2. CDR3 length: 15 amino acids. The trim removed 7 bases at V and 5 bases at J, leaving 10 bases unmatched. The CDR3: CASTSWRGANNEQFF. The DNA for the CDR3 is TGTGCCAGCACCTCTTGGCGGGGGGCCAACAATGAGCAGTTCTTC.

The chain is built from TRBV12-3 or TRBV12-4 and TRBJ2-7, with D perhaps matching TRBD1 or TRBD2 (6 bases each). With 6 bases removed from V and 3 bases from J, the gap between germline ends came to 15 bases. CDR3 length: 14 amino acids. The CDR3 spells CASRKVGGGYEQYF. CDR3 bases: TGTGCCAGCAGAAAGGTAGGGGGAGGCTACGAGCAGTACTTC.

V is TRBV6-5 and J is TRBJ2-2; D is unresolved. There are 15 residues in the CDR3. The germline V gene encodes CDR1 MNHEY and CDR2 SVGAGI. Trimming removed 1 base at V and 0 bases at J, with 6 bases between. The CDR3 nucleotides are TGTGCCAGCAGTTACTGGCCTGCGAACACCGGGGAGCTGTTTTTT. Translating gives CASSYWPANTGELFF.

This rearrangement joins TRBV6-2 or TRBV6-3 to TRBJ2-5; 12 bases are shared with TRBD2. Looked up from germline, CDR1 is MNHEY and CDR2 is SVGEGT. After removal of 2 bases from V and 1 base from J, the junction contained 5 bases not matched to a gene. The CDR3 is 17 residues long. The CDR3 nucleotides read TGTGCCAGCAGTTACGGAAGACTAGCGGGAGTCCAAGAGACCCAGTACTTC. Translated: CASSYGRLAGVQETQYF.

V and J are TRBV4-2 and TRBJ2-7, with D perhaps matching TRBD1 or TRBD2 (6 bases each). V lost 0 bases and J lost 3, with 18 bases in between. CDR1 and CDR2 (germline): LGHNA, YNFKEQ. This CDR3 comprises 17 residues. The CDR3 nucleotides read TGTGCCAGCAGCCAAGATTGGGGGGCAGGGTCCCGCTACGAGCAGTACTTC. Residues: CASSQDWGAGSRYEQYF.

The V call is TRBV20-1, the J call TRBJ2-7; maybe TRBD2 (5 bases). CDR1 is DFQATT, CDR2 SNEGSKA, per germline (reference sequence). There are 11 residues in the CDR3. Trimming left V 7 bases short and J 3 bases short, with 10 bases between. For the CDR3, the DNA is TGCAGTGTCCGGACTGTCTACGAGCAGTACTTC. This translates into CSVRTVYEQYF.

In this sample, this clonotype turned up many times. The chain couples TRBV29-1 to TRBJ2-7; tentatively, D is TRBD2 (6 bases). V gave up 5 bases and J gave up 5 bases, with 13 bases separating them. CDR3 length: 12 amino acids. The germline V gene encodes CDR1 SQVTM and CDR2 ANQGSEA. The CDR3 coding sequence is TGCAGCGTTAAAACGGGAGTCGACGAGCAGTACTTC. Translating it yields CSVKTGVDEQYF.

The V call is TRBV5-4, the J call TRBJ2-2; 7 bases are shared with TRBD2. This CDR3 has 15 amino acids. V lost 4 bases to trimming and J lost 1 base; unmatched junction nucleotides: 4. The germline V gene encodes CDR1 SGHNT and CDR2 YYREEE (reference sequence). As DNA, the CDR3 is TGTGCCAGCAGCAGTGTAGCGGGGAACACCGGGGAGCTGTTTTTT. As protein: CASSSVAGNTGELFF. The whole variable domain, remainder taken from reference TRBV5-4 and TRBJ2-2, is ETGVTQSPTHLIKTRGQQVTLRCSSQSGHNTVSWYQQALGQGPQFIFQYYREEENGRGNFPPRFSGLQFPNYSSELNVNALELDDSALYLCASSSVAGNTGELFFGEGSRLTVL.

J is TRBJ1-2 and V is TRBV7-8, with D tentatively TRBD1 (6 bases). The V and J ends lost 5 bases and 0 bases respectively, with 16 bases between them. The CDR3 loop spans 16 amino acids. In germline, CDR1 is SGHVS, CDR2 FQNEAQ. The chain's CDR3 is CASSQSYRASNYGYTF. CDR3 coding DNA: TGTGCCAGCAGCCAATCATACAGGGCCTCTAACTATGGCTACACCTTC.

The chain's CDR3 is CASSLLERVNYGYTF. The CDR3 DNA is TGTGCCAGCAGCTTGCTGGAGAGAGTTAACTATGGCTACACCTTC. V usage is TRBV5-5 and J usage is TRBJ1-2; D is ambiguous. Trimming took off 1 base at V and 1 base at J, with 11 bases between the two ends. Germline V gene data show CDR1 as SGHKS and CDR2 as YYEKEE (reference sequence). There are 15 residues in the CDR3.